The next 20 T cell receptor beta chains were all read from a single sample in a study of CD8+CD57+ T cells in acquired aplastic anemia. Genomic DNA constituted the template upon which TCR beta VDJ and CDR3 profiling was performed. One entry per CDR3 protein results from TCRdb running MiXCR on the reads. In the table there are roughly 500,000 distinct CDR3 sequences, about a third of which are singletons. Patients chosen for sequencing had shown CD8+CD57+ cell expansion by flow cytometry. The sequencing sample was made of sorted CD4+, CD8+, or CD8+CD57+ T cells (not recorded which) from PBMCs. These receptors all stem from a human donor with aplastic anemia.

This clonotype was detected ten times or more. This chain joins TRBV7-2 and TRBJ1-2; D is unclear. There are 14 residues in the CDR3. Germline values: CDR1 SGHTA, CDR2 FQGNSA. Trimming removed 0 bases from V and 4 bases from J, with 9 bases in between. The DNA of the CDR3 is TGTGCCAGCAGCTTAGCCAGGCCCGGCTATGGCTACACCTTC. It codes for CASSLARPGYGYTF.

This clonotype was found a few times. The chain links TRBV5-8 to TRBJ2-7; possible D gene TRBD2, 5 bases. V was trimmed by 0 bases and J by 5 bases, leaving 9 bases between them. The germline CDR1 and CDR2 sequences are SGHTS and YDEGEE. CDR3 length: 13 amino acids. Here the CDR3 reads CASSLAGLDEQYF. CDR3 sequence (DNA): TGTGCCAGCAGCTTGGCGGGATTGGACGAGCAGTACTTC. Drawing the rest from reference TRBV5-8 and TRBJ2-7, the complete variable domain is EAGVTQSPTHLIKTRGQQATLRCSPISGHTSVYWYQQALGLGLQFLLWYDEGEERNRGNFPPRFSGRQFPNYSSELNVNALELEDSALYLCASSLAGLDEQYFGPGTRLTVT.

The rearrangement links TRBV24-1 to TRBJ2-7; D is perhaps TRBD1 (6 bases). Germline loops: CDR1 KGHDR, CDR2 SFDVKD. This CDR3 comprises 14 residues. V lost 0 bases and J lost 4, with 9 bases in between. CDR3 protein: CATSDLWTAYEQYV. In DNA, the CDR3 is TGTGCCACCAGTGATTTGTGGACAGCGTACGAGCAGTACGTC.

The chain recombines TRBV30 with TRBJ2-5, with 13 bases lining up with TRBD2. This CDR3 is built from 16 residues. The germline gives CDR1 GTSNPN, CDR2 SVGIG (reference sequence). V shed 4 bases and J 8 bases; nucleotides not matched to a gene: 13. CDR3 sequence reads: CAWISPTSGRPKTQYF. The CDR3 region has the DNA TGTGCCTGGATCTCCCCGACTAGCGGGAGGCCAAAAACCCAGTACTTC.

Many counts were recorded for this clonotype. J is TRBJ2-3 and V is TRBV10-3; 8 bases align to TRBD2. The V and J ends lost 6 bases and 4 bases, in that order; junction bases with no gene match: 12. Germline V CDR1 and CDR2: ENHRY, SYGVKD. The CDR3 is 16 residues long. This chain's CDR3 is CAIREGRGGPPDTQYF. Written as DNA, the CDR3 is TGTGCCATCAGGGAGGGACGGGGGGGCCCCCCAGATACGCAGTATTTT.

This clonotype was picked up many times. The rearrangement joins TRBV25-1 to TRBJ1-1, with TRBD1 as a possible D gene (6 bases). V was clipped by 6 bases and J by 4 bases, with 18 bases between them. CDR1 is MGHDK, CDR2 SYGVNS, per germline. The CDR3 sequence is 15 residues long. CDR3 amino acids: CASSARGLSGTEAFF. Here the CDR3 DNA reads TGTGCCAGCAGCGCTAGGGGGTTGTCCGGCACTGAAGCTTTCTTT.

The sample holds a few counts of this clonotype. V is TRBV5-6 and J is TRBJ2-5; the match to TRBD1 covers 9 bases. Per germline, CDR1 SGHDT and CDR2 YYEEEE. V trimming: 3 bases; J trimming: 5 bases; junction bases outside the gene matches: 5. There are 14 residues in the CDR3. The CDR3 sequence: CASSSQGAGETQYF. CDR3 nucleotides: TGTGCCAGCAGCTCACAGGGGGCCGGGGAGACCCAGTACTTC.

The chain has TRBV19 and TRBJ1-2; 7 bases fit TRBD1. The V gene end was trimmed by 11 bases and the J gene end by 4 bases; junction bases not matched to a gene: 7. CDR3 length: 12 amino acids. Germline CDR1 reads LNHDA; CDR2 reads SQIVND (reference sequence). The CDR3 here is CASGTVAYGYTF. The CDR3 coding sequence is TGTGCCTCGGGGACAGTTGCCTATGGCTACACCTTC.

This chain uses TRBV4-2 with TRBJ1-3; weak D call: TRBD1 (5 bases). Trimming left V 4 bases short and J 4 bases short, with 17 bases between. The CDR3 consists of 16 residues. Germline V CDR1 and CDR2: LGHNA, YNFKEQ. The DNA for the CDR3 is TGTGCCAGCAGCCCTTGGGGGGGACTGAGGGGAAACACCATATATTTT. Amino acids: CASSPWGGLRGNTIYF.

J is TRBJ1-1 and V is TRBV2; 8 bases match TRBD1. V dropped 5 bases and J dropped 5; count of bases not matched to a gene: 10. Germline CDR1 is SNHLY and CDR2 is FYNNEI. CDR3 length equals 15 residues. CDR3 amino acids: CASSLTGTGGTEAFF. The CDR3, as DNA: TGTGCCAGCAGTCTAACGGGGACAGGTGGGACTGAAGCTTTCTTT. Variable domain in full (rest from reference TRBV2 and TRBJ1-1): EPEVTQTPSHQVTQMGQEVILRCVPISNHLYFYWYRQILGQKVEFLVSFYNNEISEKSEIFDDQFSVERPDGSNFTLKIRSTKLEDSAMYFCASSLTGTGGTEAFFGQGTRLTVV.

This rearrangement joins TRBV2 to TRBJ1-1; no firm D call. CDR3 size: 13 residues. Looked up from germline, CDR1 is SNHLY and CDR2 is FYNNEI. V lost 7 bases and J lost 0, with 9 bases in between. CDR3 nucleotide sequence: TGTGCCAGCAAGCAGCACATGAACACTGAAGCTTTCTTT. Its protein is CASKQHMNTEAFF.

Many counts were recorded for this clonotype. The chain links TRBV9 to TRBJ1-1; D unclear. Trimming removed 0 bases from V and 0 bases from J, with 6 bases in between. The CDR3 runs to 14 residues. Germline V gives CDR1 SGDLS, CDR2 YYNGEE. DNA for the CDR3: TGTGCCAGCAGCGTAGGACGGATGAACACTGAAGCTTTCTTT. Its translation is CASSVGRMNTEAFF.

Regarding this clonotype: No conserved phenylalanine or tryptophan is present at the end of the CDR3, so a read error is the likely explanation. The limits of the CDR3 on the DNA are not certain, so only TCRdb's listed CDR3 is given. The chain has TRBV29-1 and TRBJ1-2; the table's D call, TRBD1, has no DNA check behind it. Germline CDR1 and CDR2: SQVTM and ANQGSEA. The CDR3 length is 9 residues, termini included. The CDR3 protein is CSVGWGGTY.

The CDR3 nucleotides read TGTGCCAGCAGCCACTCCGGGACTAGAGGGTACGAGCAGTACTTC. Its translation: CASSHSGTRGYEQYF. This chain connects TRBV2 to TRBJ2-7; the match to TRBD2 covers 8 bases. V lost 6 bases, J lost 4 bases, and 11 bases stayed unmatched. CDR1 is SNHLY and CDR2 is FYNNEI in the germline V gene. CDR3 length: 15 residues.

This clonotype has just one count. The J gene is TRBJ1-6, the V gene TRBV19; 9 bases map to TRBD1. J was trimmed by 10 bases and V by 3 bases; bases with no gene match: 7. Germline V gene lookup returns CDR1 LNHDA and CDR2 SQIVND (reference sequence). This CDR3 spans 15 amino acids. This CDR3 reads CASSIGTGTTSPLHF. The CDR3 nucleotides read TGTGCCAGTAGTATCGGGACAGGGACAACCTCACCCCTCCACTTT.

The chain joins TRBV20-1 to TRBJ2-7; 9 bases fit TRBD1. J was trimmed by 6 bases and V by 1 base; bases with no gene match: 10. The germline V gene encodes CDR1 DFQATT and CDR2 SNEGSKA (reference sequence). The CDR3 totals 15 residues. CDR3: CSARVPGQGWPEQYF. The CDR3 DNA reads TGCAGTGCTAGAGTACCGGGACAGGGATGGCCCGAGCAGTACTTC.

This clonotype was observed many times. The rearrangement joins TRBV19 to TRBJ1-2; D gene unclear. CDR1 and CDR2 (germline): LNHDA, SQIVND (reference sequence). V was pared by 6 bases and J by 1 base, with 12 bases between. The CDR3 has 14 residues. The CDR3 nucleotides are TGTGCCAGTAGCCCCTCAGTTCGTAACTATGGCTACACCTTC. Translated, it gives CASSPSVRNYGYTF.

This clonotype has a count of ten or more. CDR3 loop: CSAHDWATGVNYGYTF. Written as DNA, the CDR3 is TGCAGTGCCCACGATTGGGCGACAGGAGTTAACTATGGCTACACCTTC. J is TRBJ1-2 and V is TRBV20-1; perhaps TRBD1 as D (6 bases). This CDR3 contains 16 residues. CDR1 is DFQATT, CDR2 SNEGSKA, per germline (reference sequence). Between the trimmed V and J ends, which lost 6 bases and 1 base, there was a span of 21 bases.

This clonotype was seen a handful of times. At one end the junction does not follow the germline gene, possibly because of a read error. The J gene is TRBJ1-2, the V gene TRBV19; TRBD1 is a possible D gene (5 bases). The CDR3 has 13 residues. CDR1 and CDR2 from the germline V gene are LNHDA and SQIVND (reference sequence). The CDR3 loop is CASSIDSRRGYTF. In DNA, the CDR3 is TGTGCCAGCAGTATTGACAGTCGCCGGGGCTACACCTTC.

Note on this clonotype: A much larger clonotype is one base distant, so this may be a read error. The genes are TRBV9 and TRBJ2-7; D possibly corresponds to TRBD1 (5 bases). The CDR3 is 13 residues long. The V gene's germline CDR1 is SGDLS and CDR2 YYNGEE. Trimming took 4 bases from V and 3 from J, leaving 11 bases between them. CDR3 bases: TGTGCCAGCAGCATACAAGACAGCTACGAGCAGTACTTC. Residues: CASSIQDSYEQYF.